This TCR beta chain was recorded in a study of OX40 agonist ivuxolimab in advanced cancers. Study results and limitations: Specificity for antigen went undetermined in the expanded peripheral T cells.

Germline V gene lookup returns CDR1 SGHNT and CDR2 YYREEE (reference sequence). This CDR3 comprises 14 residues. V gave up 2 bases and J gave up 5 bases, with 11 bases separating them. Clones were sequenced by immunoSEQ multiplex PCR, and TCRdb holds only the in-frame ones, with some missing. Here the sample spans some 28,000 clones, 70% to 90% being singletons. Concerning this clone itself: The antigen remains unidentified.

V and J are TRBV5-4 and TRBJ1-5; possible D gene TRBD1, 5 bases. This sequence was found in an adult with an advanced solid tumor such as melanoma, head and neck, liver or kidney cancer. The material was CD4+ or CD8+ T cells sorted from blood, obtained in a trial of the OX40 agonist ivuxolimab. CDR3 amino acids: CASSLQGVDQPQHF. CDR3 bases: TGTGCCAGCAGCTTACAAGGGGTGGATCAGCCCCAGCATTTT.